The clone carrying this T cell receptor beta chain turned up a few times. Its antigen is not identified. Only in-frame clones appear in the TCRdb table, and some are missing; sequencing was by immunoSEQ multiplex PCR. The sample includes tens of thousands of clones, more than 85% of them seen just once. Per germline, CDR1 LNHDA and CDR2 SQIVND (reference sequence). V was cut by 2 bases and J by 5 bases, with 16 bases left in between. CDR3 length equals 16 residues. These data come from a study of a mutant IDH1 vaccine in newly diagnosed glioma. About the research overall: Either 4-6 weeks after radiotherapy alone or alongside temozolomide, vaccination was begun. The study's findings and limits: Vaccination induced immune responses in over 85% of patients.

The time point: week 5, during vaccination. Vaccinated patients received 300 ug of mutant IDH1 20-mer peptide per dose, with topical imiquimod. Specimen: PBMCs, collected from a glioma patient whose treatment included an IDH1 peptide vaccine. The TCR sequence derives from a woman between 45 and 60 years old with glioma. The chain carries TRBV19 and TRBJ1-5; maybe TRBD1 (5 bases). CDR3 protein: CASSITSGTGDQPQHF. The CDR3 nucleotides are TGTGCCAGTAGTATAACCTCCGGGACTGGGGATCAGCCCCAGCATTTT.